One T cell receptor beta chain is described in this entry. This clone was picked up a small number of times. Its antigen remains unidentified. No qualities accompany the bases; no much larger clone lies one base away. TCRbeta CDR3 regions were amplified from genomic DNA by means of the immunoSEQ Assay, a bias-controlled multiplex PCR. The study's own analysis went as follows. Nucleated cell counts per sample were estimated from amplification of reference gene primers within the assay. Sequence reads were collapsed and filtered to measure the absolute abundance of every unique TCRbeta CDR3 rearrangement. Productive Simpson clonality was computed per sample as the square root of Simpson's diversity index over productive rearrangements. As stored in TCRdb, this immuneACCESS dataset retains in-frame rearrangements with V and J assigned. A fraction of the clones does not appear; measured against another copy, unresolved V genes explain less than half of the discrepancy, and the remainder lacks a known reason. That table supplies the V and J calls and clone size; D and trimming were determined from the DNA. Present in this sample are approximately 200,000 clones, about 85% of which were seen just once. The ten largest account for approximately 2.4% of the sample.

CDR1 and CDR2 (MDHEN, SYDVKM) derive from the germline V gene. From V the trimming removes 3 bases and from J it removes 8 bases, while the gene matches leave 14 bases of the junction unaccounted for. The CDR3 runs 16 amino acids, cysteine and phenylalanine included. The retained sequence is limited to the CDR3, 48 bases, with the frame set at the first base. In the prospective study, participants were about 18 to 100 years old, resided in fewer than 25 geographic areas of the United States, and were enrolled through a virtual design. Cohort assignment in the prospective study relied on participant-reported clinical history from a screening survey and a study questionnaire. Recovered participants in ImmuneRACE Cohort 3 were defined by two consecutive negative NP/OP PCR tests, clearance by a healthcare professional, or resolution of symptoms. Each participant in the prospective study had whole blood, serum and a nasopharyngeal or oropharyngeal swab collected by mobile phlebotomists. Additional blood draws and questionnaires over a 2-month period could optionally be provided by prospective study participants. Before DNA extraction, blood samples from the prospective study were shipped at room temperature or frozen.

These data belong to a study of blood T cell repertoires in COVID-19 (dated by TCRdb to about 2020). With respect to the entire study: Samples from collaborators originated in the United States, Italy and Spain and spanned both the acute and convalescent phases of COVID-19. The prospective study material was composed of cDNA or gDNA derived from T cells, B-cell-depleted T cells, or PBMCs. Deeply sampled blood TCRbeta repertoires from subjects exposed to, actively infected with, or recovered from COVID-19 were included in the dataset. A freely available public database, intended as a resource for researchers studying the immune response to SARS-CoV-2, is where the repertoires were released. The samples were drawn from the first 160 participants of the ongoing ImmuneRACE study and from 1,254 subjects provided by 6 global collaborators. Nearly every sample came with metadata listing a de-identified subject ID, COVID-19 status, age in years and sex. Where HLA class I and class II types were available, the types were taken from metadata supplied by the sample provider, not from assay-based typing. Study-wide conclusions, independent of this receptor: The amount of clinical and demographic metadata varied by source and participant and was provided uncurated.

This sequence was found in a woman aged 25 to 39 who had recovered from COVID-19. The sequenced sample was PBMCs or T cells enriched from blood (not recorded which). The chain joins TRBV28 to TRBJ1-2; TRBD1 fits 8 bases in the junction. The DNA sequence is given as TGTGCCAGCAGTTTCCCCCAGGACAGGGAGGGTGGGGGCTACACCTTC. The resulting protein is CASSFPQDREGGGYTF.